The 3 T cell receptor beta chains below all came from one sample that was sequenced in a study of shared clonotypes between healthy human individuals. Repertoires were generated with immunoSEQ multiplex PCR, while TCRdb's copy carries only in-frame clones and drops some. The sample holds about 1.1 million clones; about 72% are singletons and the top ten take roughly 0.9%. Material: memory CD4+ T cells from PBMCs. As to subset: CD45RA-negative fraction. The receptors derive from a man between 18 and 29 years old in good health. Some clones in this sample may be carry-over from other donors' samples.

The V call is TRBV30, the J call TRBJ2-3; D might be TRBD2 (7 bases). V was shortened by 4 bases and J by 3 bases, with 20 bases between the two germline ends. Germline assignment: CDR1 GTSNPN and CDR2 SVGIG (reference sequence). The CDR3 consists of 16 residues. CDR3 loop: CAWKPPWGRGTDTQYF. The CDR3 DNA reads TGTGCCTGGAAACCCCCGTGGGGGCGGGGGACAGATACGCAGTATTTT.

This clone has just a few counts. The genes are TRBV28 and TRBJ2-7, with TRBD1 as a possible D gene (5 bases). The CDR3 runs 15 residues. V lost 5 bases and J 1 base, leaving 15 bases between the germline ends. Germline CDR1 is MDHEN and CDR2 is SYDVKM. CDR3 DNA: TGTGCCAGCAGTCCCTTAGGGGCGAGGTCCTACGAGCAGTACTTC. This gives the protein CASSPLGARSYEQYF.

The CDR3 region is CASSLEGGVGLETQYF. CDR3 DNA: TGCGCCAGCAGCTTGGAAGGGGGAGTAGGTTTAGAGACCCAGTACTTC. The chain carries TRBV5-1 and TRBJ2-5; D might be TRBD1 (6 bases). The V end was cut by 0 bases, the J end by 4 bases, with 16 bases between. There are 16 residues in the CDR3. Germline CDR1 is SGHRS and CDR2 is YFSETQ. Full variable domain (missing parts from reference TRBV5-1 and TRBJ2-5): KAGVTQTPRYLIKTRGQQVTLSCSPISGHRSVSWYQQTPGQGLQFLFEYFSETQRNKGNFPGRFSGRQFSNSRSEMNVSTLELGDSALYLCASSLEGGVGLETQYFGPGTRLLVL.